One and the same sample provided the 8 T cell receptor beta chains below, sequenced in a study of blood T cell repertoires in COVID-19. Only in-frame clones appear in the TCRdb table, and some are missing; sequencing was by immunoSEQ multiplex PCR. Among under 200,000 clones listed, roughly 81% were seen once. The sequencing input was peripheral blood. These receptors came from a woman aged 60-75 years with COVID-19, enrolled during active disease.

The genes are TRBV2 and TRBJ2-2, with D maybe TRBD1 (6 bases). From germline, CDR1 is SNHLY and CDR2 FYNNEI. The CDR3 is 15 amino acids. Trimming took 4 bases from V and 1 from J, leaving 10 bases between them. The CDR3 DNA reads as TGTGCCAGCAGTGTAGGCAGGGGGAACACCGGGGAGCTGTTTTTT. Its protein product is CASSVGRGNTGELFF. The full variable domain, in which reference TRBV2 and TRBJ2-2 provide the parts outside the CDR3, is EPEVTQTPSHQVTQMGQEVILRCVPISNHLYFYWYRQILGQKVEFLVSFYNNEISEKSEIFDDQFSVERPDGSNFTLKIRSTKLEDSAMYFCASSVGRGNTGELFFGEGSRLTVL.

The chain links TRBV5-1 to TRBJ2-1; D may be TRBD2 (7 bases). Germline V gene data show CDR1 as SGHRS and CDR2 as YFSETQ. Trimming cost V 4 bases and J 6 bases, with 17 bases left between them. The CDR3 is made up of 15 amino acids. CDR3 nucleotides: TGCGCCAGCAGCGCCAACTACAGGGAGGGCAATGAGCAGTTCTTC. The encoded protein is CASSANYREGNEQFF.

This CDR3 is CASSSPLAGASTDTQYF. The CDR3 nucleotides read TGTGCCAGCAGCTCCCCTTTAGCGGGGGCTAGCACAGATACGCAGTATTTT. The V and J genes are TRBV11-2 and TRBJ2-3; 9 bases fit TRBD2. Trimming cost V 4 bases and J 0 bases; bases outside gene matches: 8. The CDR3 is made up of 17 amino acids. Germline V gene lookup returns CDR1 SGHAT and CDR2 FQNNGV.

The chain's CDR3 is CASSPSSNTEAFF. The CDR3 bases are TGTGCCAGCAGCCCGTCCAGTAACACTGAAGCTTTCTTT. The rearrangement joins TRBV5-4 to TRBJ1-1, with no clear D. This CDR3 is 13 amino acids long. Germline CDR1 SGHNT, CDR2 YYREEE (reference sequence). V lost 4 bases and J lost 2, with 9 bases in between.

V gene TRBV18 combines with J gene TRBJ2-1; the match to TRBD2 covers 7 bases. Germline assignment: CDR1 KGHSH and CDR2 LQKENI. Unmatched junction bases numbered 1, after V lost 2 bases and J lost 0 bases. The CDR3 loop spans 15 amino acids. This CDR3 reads CASSPAGDSYNEQFF. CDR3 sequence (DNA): TGTGCCAGCTCACCAGCGGGGGACTCCTACAATGAGCAGTTCTTC. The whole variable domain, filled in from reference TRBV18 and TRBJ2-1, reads NAGVMQNPRHLVRRRGQEARLRCSPMKGHSHVYWYRQLPEEGLKFMVYLQKENIIDESGMPKERFSAEFPKEGPSILRIQQVVRGDSAAYFCASSPAGDSYNEQFFGPGTRLTVL.

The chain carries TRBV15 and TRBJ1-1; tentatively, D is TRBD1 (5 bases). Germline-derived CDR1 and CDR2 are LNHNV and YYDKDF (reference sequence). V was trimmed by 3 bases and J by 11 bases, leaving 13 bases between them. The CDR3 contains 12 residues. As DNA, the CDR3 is TGTGCCACCAGCAGGGAAGGGGCCATTGCTTTCTTT. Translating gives CATSREGAIAFF.

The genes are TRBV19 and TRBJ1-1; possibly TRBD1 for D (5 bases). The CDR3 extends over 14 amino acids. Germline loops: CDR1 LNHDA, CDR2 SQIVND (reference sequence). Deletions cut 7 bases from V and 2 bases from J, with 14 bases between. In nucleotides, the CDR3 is TGTGCCAGTAATGGGAAGGGGTTCAACACTGAAGCTTTCTTT. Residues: CASNGKGFNTEAFF.

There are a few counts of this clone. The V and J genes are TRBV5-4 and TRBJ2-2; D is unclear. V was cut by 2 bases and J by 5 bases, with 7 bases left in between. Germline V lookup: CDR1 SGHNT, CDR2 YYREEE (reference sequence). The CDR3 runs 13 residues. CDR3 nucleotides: TGTGCCAGCAGCTTTAGTGATACCGGGGAGCTGTTTTTT. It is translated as CASSFSDTGELFF. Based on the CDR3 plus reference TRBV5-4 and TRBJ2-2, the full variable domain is ETGVTQSPTHLIKTRGQQVTLRCSSQSGHNTVSWYQQALGQGPQFIFQYYREEENGRGNFPPRFSGLQFPNYSSELNVNALELDDSALYLCASSFSDTGELFFGEGSRLTVL.